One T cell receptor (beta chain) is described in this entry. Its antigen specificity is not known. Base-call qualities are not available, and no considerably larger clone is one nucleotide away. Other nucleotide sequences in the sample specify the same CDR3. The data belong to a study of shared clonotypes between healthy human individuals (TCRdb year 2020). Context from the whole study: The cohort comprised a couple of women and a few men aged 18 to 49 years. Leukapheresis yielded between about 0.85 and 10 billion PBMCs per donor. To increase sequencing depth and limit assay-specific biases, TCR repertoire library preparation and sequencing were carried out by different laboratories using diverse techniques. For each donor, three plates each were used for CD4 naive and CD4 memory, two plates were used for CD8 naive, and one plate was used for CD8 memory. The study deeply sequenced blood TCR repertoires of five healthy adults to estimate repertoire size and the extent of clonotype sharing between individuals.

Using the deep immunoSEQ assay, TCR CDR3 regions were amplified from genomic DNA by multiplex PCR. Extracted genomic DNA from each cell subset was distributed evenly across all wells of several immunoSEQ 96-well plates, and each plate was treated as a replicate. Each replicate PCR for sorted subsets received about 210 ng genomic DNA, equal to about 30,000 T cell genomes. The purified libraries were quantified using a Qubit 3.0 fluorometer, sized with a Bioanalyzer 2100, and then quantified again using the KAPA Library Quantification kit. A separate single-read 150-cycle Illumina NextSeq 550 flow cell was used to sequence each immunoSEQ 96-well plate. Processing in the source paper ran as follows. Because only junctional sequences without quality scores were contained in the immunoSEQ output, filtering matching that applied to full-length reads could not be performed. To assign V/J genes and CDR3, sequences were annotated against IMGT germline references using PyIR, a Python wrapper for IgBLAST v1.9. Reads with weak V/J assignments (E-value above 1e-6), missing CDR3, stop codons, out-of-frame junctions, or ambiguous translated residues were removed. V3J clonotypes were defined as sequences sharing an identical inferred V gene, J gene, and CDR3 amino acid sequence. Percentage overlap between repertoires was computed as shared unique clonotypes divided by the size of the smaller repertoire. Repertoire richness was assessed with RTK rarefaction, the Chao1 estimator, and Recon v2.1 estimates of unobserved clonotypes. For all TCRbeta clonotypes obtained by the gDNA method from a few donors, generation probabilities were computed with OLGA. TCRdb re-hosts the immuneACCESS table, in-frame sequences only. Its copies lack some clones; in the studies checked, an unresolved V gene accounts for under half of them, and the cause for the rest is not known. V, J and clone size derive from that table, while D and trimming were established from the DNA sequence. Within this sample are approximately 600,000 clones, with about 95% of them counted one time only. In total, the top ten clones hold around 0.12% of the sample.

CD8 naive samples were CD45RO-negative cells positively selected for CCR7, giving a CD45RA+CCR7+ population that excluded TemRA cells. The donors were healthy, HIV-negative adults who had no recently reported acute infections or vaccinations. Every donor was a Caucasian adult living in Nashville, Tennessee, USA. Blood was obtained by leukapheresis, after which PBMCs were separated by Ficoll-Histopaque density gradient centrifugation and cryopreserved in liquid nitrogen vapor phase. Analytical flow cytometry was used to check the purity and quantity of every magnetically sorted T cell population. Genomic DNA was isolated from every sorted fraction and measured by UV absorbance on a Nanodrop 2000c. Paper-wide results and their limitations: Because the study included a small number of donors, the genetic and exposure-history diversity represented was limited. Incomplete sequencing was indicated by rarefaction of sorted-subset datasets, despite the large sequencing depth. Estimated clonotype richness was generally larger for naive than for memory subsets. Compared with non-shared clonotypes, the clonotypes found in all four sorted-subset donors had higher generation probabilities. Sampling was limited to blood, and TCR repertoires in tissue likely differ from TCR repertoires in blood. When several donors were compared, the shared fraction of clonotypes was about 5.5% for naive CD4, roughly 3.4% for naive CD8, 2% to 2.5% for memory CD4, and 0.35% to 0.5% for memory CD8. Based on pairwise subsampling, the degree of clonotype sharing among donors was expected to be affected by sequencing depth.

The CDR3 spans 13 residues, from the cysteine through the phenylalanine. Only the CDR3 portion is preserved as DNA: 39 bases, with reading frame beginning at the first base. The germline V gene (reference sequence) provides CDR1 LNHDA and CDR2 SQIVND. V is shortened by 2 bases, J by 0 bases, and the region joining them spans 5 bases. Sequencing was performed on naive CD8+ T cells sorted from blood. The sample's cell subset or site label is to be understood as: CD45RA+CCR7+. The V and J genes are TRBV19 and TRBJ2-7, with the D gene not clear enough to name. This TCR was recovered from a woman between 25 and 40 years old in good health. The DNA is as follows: TGTGCCAGTAGTATATCCGACTCCTACGAGCAGTACTTC. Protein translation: CASSISDSYEQYF. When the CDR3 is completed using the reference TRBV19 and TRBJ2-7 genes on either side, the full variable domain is DGGITQSPKYLFRKEGQNVTLSCEQNLNHDAMYWYRQDPGQGLRLIYYSQIVNDFQKGDIAEGYSVSREKKESFPLTVTSAQKNPTAFYLCASSISDSYEQYFGPGTRLTVT.